This TCR beta chain was obtained from a study of blood T cell repertoires in COVID-19. Study background: Sites across the United States, Italy and Spain contributed samples from acute and convalescent COVID-19.

The authors' processing: Estimation of nucleated cell counts was performed using reference gene primer amplification. Generated by immunoSEQ multiplex PCR, the TCRdb table keeps only in-frame clones and is missing some. V, J and clone size reflect that table, while D and trimming were determined from the DNA. This table holds around 50,000 clones, approximately 82% found once. The receptor was isolated from a human donor in a cohort sampled during active COVID-19. The sample consisted of peripheral blood.

The DNA of the CDR3 is TGTGCCAGTAGGCTACGTGACAACACAGATACGCAGTATTTT. This sequence encodes CASRLRDNTDTQYF. The rearrangement uses TRBV19 and TRBJ2-3; D uncertain. V shed 6 bases and J shed 2 bases, with 12 bases lying between them. The CDR3 totals 14 residues. Germline assignment: CDR1 LNHDA and CDR2 SQIVND (reference sequence).